The clone carrying this T cell receptor beta chain occurred many times. Germline trimming cut 5 bases from V and 4 bases from J; bases unmatched to any gene: 11. The CDR3 length is 16 residues. Germline lookup yields CDR1 SEHNR and CDR2 FQNEAQ (reference sequence). This specimen belongs to a study of T cell repertoires in cytomegalovirus infection. Each CDR3 protein gets one entry after TCRdb re-called the reads with MiXCR. The sample holds approximately 500,000 distinct CDR3 sequences; approximately 17% are singletons and the top ten take approximately 24%. This chain joins TRBV7-9 and TRBJ2-1; TRBD2 aligns across 7 bases. The clonotype comes from a human donor in good health (CMV status not recorded). Some clones in this sample may be carry-over from other donors' samples. Input material: CD8+ T cells from PBMCs. CDR3 protein: CASSLYGGRVYNEQFF. CDR3 nucleotide sequence: TGTGCCAGCAGCCTCTATGGTGGGAGGGTATACAATGAGCAGTTCTTC.